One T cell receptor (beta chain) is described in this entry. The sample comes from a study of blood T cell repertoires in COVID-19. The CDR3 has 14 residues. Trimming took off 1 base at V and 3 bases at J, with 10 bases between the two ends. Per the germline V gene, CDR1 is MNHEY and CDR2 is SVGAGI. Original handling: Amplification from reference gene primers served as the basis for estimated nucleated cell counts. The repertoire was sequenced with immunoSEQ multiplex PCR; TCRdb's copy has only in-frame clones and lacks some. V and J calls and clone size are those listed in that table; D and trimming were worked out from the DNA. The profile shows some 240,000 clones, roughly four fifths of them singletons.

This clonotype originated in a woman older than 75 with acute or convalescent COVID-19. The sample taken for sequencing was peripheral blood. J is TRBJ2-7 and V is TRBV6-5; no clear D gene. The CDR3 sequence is CASSYLSRSYEQYF. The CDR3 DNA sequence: TGTGCCAGCAGTTACTTATCGAGGAGCTACGAGCAGTACTTC.